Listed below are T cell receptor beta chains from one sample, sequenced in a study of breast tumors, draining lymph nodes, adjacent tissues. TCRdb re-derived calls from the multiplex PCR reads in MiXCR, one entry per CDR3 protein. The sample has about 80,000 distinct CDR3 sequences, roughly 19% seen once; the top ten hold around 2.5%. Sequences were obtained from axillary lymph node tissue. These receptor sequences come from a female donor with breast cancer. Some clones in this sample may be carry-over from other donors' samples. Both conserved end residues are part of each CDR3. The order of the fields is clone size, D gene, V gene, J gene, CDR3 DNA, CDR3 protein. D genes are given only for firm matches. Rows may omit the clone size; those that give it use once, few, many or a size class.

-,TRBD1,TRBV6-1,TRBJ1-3,TGTGCCAGCAGGCTCGCCGGGACAGTTGCTGGAAACACCATATATTTT,CASRLAGTVAGNTIYF
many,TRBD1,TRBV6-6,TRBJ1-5,TGTGCCAGCAGTTACTCGACAGGGGAGGACCAGCCCCAGCATTTT,CASSYSTGEDQPQHF
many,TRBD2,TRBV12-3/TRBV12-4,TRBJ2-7,TGTGCCAGCAGTTTAGGAACTAGCGGGCTTTCCTACGAGCAGTACTTC,CASSLGTSGLSYEQYF
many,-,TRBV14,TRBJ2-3,TGTGCCAGCAGCCACACAGGGACAGATACGCAGTATTTT,CASSHTGTDTQYF
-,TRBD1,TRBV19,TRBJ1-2,TGTGCCAGTAGTACCGGGACAGGGAGGTTTTGGTATGGCTACACCTTC,CASSTGTGRFWYGYTF
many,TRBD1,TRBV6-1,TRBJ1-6,TGTGCCAGCAGTGATGGACAGGGAAGGAATAATTCACCCCTCCACTTT,CASSDGQGRNNSPLHF
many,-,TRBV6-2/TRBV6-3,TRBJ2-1,TGTGCCAGCAGTTACGCTGACAGTGAGCAGTTCTTC,CASSYADSEQFF
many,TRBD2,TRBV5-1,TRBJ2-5,TGCGCCAGCAGCTCTTGGACTAGCGCGGTAGAGACCCAGTACTTC,CASSSWTSAVETQYF
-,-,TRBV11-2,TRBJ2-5,TGTGCCAGCAGCTTAGGGTCTCAGGTGGGACCAGAGACCCAGTACTTC,CASSLGSQVGPETQYF
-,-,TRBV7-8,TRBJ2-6,TGTGCCAGCAGCTTAGGGAGGCCTGGGGCCAACGTCCTGACTTTC,CASSLGRPGANVLTF
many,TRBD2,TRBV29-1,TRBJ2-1,TGCAGCGTTCTACTAGCGGGAGCGGTCAATGAGCAGTTCTTC,CSVLLAGAVNEQFF
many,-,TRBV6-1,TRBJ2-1,TGTGCCAGCAGTGGGACCCAGGGGCAGCAGTTCTTC,CASSGTQGQQFF
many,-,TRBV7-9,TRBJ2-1,TGTGCCAGCAGCTTAATGAAAGCGGGTGGGTACAATGAGCAGTTCTTC,CASSLMKAGGYNEQFF
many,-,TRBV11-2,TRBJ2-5,TGTGCCAGCAGCCTCCGGGACTTGAGAGAGACCCAGTACTTC,CASSLRDLRETQYF
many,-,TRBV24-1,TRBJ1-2,TGTGCCACCAGTGATTTGCAAGGGGGTGGCTACACCTTC,CATSDLQGGGYTF
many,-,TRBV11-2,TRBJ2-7,TGTGCCAGCAGCTTCCAGGGCTACGAGCAGTACTTC,CASSFQGYEQYF
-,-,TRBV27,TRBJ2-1,TGTGCCAGCAGCTTGCAGGGGACATCCTACAATGAGCAGTTCTTC,CASSLQGTSYNEQFF
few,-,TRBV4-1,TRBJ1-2,TGCGCCAGCAGCCAAGAAGATACAGGGAACTATGGCTACACCTTC,CASSQEDTGNYGYTF
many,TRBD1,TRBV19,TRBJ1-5,TGTGCCAGTAGTACATACAGGACAGGGGGTATGGGCAATCAGCCCCAGCATTTT,CASSTYRTGGMGNQPQHF
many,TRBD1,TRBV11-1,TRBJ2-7,TGTGCCAGCAGCTTAGGCATAGGGACAGGGGGTGCCTACGAGCAGTACTTC,CASSLGIGTGGAYEQYF
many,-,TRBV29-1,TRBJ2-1,TGCAGCGTTGGCGGCAGCAGCTCCTACAATGAGCAGTTCTTC,CSVGGSSSYNEQFF
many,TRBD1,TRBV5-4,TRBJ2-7,TGTGCCAGCAGCTTACAGGGGGCGCCCTACGAGCAGTACTTC,CASSLQGAPYEQYF
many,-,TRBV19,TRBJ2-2,TGTGCCAGTAAATTGGGTCAGGCCGGGATTGCCGGGGAGCTGTTTTTT,CASKLGQAGIAGELFF
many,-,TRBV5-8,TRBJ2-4,TGTGCCAGCAGCAAATCTATAGCCAAAAACATTCAGTACTTC,CASSKSIAKNIQYF
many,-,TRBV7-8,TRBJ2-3,TGTGCCAGCAGCTTAGGAGCCTTTGGAGATACGCAGTATTTT,CASSLGAFGDTQYF
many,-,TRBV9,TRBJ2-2,TGTGCCAGCAGCGTAGGATGGGTGGGGGAGCTGTTTTTT,CASSVGWVGELFF
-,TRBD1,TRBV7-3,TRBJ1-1,TGTGCCAGCAGCAAACGGACAGGGGGAGAAACTGAAGCTTTCTTT,CASSKRTGGETEAFF
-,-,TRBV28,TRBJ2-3,TGTGCCAGCAGCCGCGGGTCCCTCACAGATACGCAGTATTTT,CASSRGSLTDTQYF
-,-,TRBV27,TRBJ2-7,TGTGCCAGCAGTTTATCCCCAGACCGGTCCTACGAGCAGTACTTC,CASSLSPDRSYEQYF
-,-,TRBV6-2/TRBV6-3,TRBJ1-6,TGTGCCAGCAGTTACCGCTCCAGGGGATCTAATTCACCCCTCCACTTT,CASSYRSRGSNSPLHF
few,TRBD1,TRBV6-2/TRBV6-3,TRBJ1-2,TGTGCCAGCAGTTACTCCGGCAGGGGGTCAGGCTACACCTTC,CASSYSGRGSGYTF
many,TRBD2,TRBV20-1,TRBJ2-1,TGCAGTGCTAGGGCGGGAGGGTGGAATGAGCAGTTCTTC,CSARAGGWNEQFF
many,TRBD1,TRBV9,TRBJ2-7,TGTGCCAGCAGCGCAGGTGGGACAGGCTCGGGCGAGCAGTACTTC,CASSAGGTGSGEQYF
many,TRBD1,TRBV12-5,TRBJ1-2,TGTGCTAGTGGTCCCTATACAGGGGACTATGGCTACACCTTC,CASGPYTGDYGYTF
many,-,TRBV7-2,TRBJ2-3,TGTGCCAGCAGCTTCGGGGCGGGAATGGATACGCAGTATTTT,CASSFGAGMDTQYF
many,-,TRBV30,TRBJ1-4,TGTGCCTGGAGTGTCGGGTTGAAACTGTTTTTT,CAWSVGLKLFF
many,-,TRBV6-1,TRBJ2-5,TGTGCCAGCAGCGCAGGGCTTCGGTTAGAGACCCAGTACTTC,CASSAGLRLETQYF
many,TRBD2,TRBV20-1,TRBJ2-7,TGCAGTGCTAGGGGGACTAGCGGGAGGGCCGTAGGCGAGCAGTACTTC,CSARGTSGRAVGEQYF